These T cell receptor beta chains were read from a single sample in a study of control samples from healthy donors and cancer patients. Profiling relied on immunoSEQ multiplex PCR, and the TCRdb table lists in-frame clones only, not all of them. The sample yields roughly 90,000 clones, roughly 82% seen once. What was sequenced was blood. Every receptor here comes from a woman in her sixties in good health. Both conserved end residues are part of each CDR3. The D gene is left open where the match is weak. Not all rows give a size; the values are once, few, many and, for expanded clones, a class.

V,J,D,size,CDR3,DNA
TRBV9,TRBJ1-3,.,many,CASSVGQTGNTIYF,TGTGCCAGCAGCGTAGGGCAAACTGGAAACACCATATATTTT
TRBV6-1,TRBJ1-2,.,.,CASSEAGRGKDYGYTF,TGTGCCAGCAGTGAAGCGGGCAGGGGTAAAGACTATGGCTACACCTTC
TRBV7-9,TRBJ1-1,.,once,CASSLEPSWGRLQNTEAFF,TGTGCCAGCAGCTTAGAGCCCTCGTGGGGGCGGTTGCAGAACACTGAAGCTTTCTTT
TRBV5-6,TRBJ1-1,.,.,CASSSAGLGVEDTEAFF,TGTGCCAGCAGCTCTGCGGGCCTGGGGGTTGAGGACACTGAAGCTTTCTTT
TRBV18,TRBJ1-4,TRBD1,.,CASSTGGAGEKLFF,TGTGCCAGCTCAACAGGGGGCGCGGGTGAAAAACTGTTTTTT
TRBV6-4,TRBJ2-6,.,few,CASSDSRGTGANVLTF,TGTGCCAGCAGTGACTCGCGGGGTACTGGGGCCAACGTCCTGACTTTC
TRBV6-5,TRBJ1-4,.,.,CASWSGYGEKLFF,TGTGCCAGCTGGTCTGGGTATGGTGAAAAACTGTTTTTT
TRBV11-2,TRBJ1-2,.,.,CASSLGLLTWASYGYTF,TGTGCCAGCAGCTTAGGCCTCCTCACATGGGCAAGCTATGGCTACACCTTC
TRBV7-2,TRBJ2-7,.,.,CASNLTPLPESGEQYF,TGTGCCAGCAACTTAACCCCCCTACCAGAATCGGGGGAGCAGTACTTC
TRBV21-1,TRBJ2-1,.,once,CARARRGARLQGATRRSSYNEQFF,TGTGCCAGAGCGAGAAGAGGTGCGAGATTACAGGGGGCGACCCGTCGAAGCTCCTACAATGAGCAGTTCTTC
TRBV4-1,TRBJ1-1,TRBD1,.,CASSQETGGNTEAFF,TGCGCCAGCAGCCAAGAAACAGGGGGGAACACTGAAGCTTTCTTT
TRBV7-2,TRBJ1-6,.,.,CASSLAVTESKSSYNSPLHF,TGTGCCAGCAGCTTAGCGGTTACAGAATCAAAAAGCTCCTATAATTCACCCCTCCACTTT
TRBV3-1/TRBV3-2,TRBJ2-2,.,.,CASSQILTSYSGMAGELFF,TGTGCCAGCAGCCAGATATTAACTAGTTATTCGGGTATGGCCGGGGAGCTGTTTTTT
TRBV9,TRBJ1-6,.,.,CASSVGARGNSPLHF,TGTGCCAGCAGCGTAGGTGCCAGGGGAAATTCACCCCTCCACTTT
TRBV9,TRBJ2-2,.,.,CASSPQGRTNTGELFF,TGTGCCAGCAGCCCCCAGGGACGTACGAACACCGGGGAGCTGTTTTTT
TRBV6-5,TRBJ1-2,TRBD1,few,CASRTGNYGYTF,TGTGCCAGCAGGACAGGGAACTATGGCTACACCTTC
TRBV7-2,TRBJ2-3,TRBD1,.,CASSSRQGRGYTDTQYF,TGTGCCAGCAGCTCCAGACAGGGGAGAGGTTACACAGATACGCAGTATTTT
TRBV27,TRBJ1-1,.,.,CASSFSGTTEAFF,TGTGCCAGCAGTTTCTCAGGGACCACTGAAGCTTTCTTT
TRBV2,TRBJ2-7,.,.,CASSEELYEQYF,TGTGCCAGCAGTGAAGAGCTCTACGAGCAGTACTTC
TRBV20-1,TRBJ2-1,TRBD1,.,CSASERDRDHNEQFF,TGCAGTGCTAGTGAGCGGGACAGGGACCACAATGAGCAGTTCTTC
TRBV12-3/TRBV12-4,TRBJ2-2,.,.,CASSPRGTGELFF,TGTGCCAGCAGCCCCCGAGGCACCGGGGAGCTGTTTTTT
TRBV2,TRBJ2-5,.,once,CASSPLGRTETQYF,TGTGCCAGCAGCCCTCTAGGTCGTACGGAGACCCAGTACTTC
TRBV7-9,TRBJ1-1,.,.,CASSFLTENTEAFF,TGTGCCAGCAGCTTTCTGACAGAGAACACTGAAGCTTTCTTT